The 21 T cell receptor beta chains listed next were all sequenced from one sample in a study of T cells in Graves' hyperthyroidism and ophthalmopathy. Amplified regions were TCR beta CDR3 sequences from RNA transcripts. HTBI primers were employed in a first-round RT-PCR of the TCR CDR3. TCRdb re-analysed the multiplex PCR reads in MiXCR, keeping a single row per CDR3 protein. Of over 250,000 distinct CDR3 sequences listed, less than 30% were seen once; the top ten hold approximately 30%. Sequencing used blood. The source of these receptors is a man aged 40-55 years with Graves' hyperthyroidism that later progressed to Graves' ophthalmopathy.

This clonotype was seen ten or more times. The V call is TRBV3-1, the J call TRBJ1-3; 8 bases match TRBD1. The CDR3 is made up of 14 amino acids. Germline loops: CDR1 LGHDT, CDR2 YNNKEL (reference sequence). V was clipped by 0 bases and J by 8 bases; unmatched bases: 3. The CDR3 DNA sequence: TGTGCCAGCAGCCAAGACACAGGGGGGGACACCATATATTTT. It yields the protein CASSQDTGGDTIYF. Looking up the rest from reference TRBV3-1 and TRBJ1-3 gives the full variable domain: DTAVSQTPKYLVTQMGNDKSIKCEQNLGHDTMYWYKQDSKKFLKIMFSYNNKELIINETVPNRFSPKSPDKAHLNLHINSLELGDSAVYFCASSQDTGGDTIYFGEGSWLTVV.

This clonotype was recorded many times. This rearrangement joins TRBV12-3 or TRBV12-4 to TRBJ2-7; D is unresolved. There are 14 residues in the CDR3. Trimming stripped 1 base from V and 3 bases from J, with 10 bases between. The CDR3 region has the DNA TGTGCCAGCAGTTTAGAATCACGGAACTACGAGCAGTACTTC. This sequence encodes CASSLESRNYEQYF.

The CDR3 here is CASSHYRDSLLGYTF. For the CDR3, the DNA is TGTGCCAGCAGTCATTACCGGGACAGCCTCTTAGGCTACACCTTC. The chain couples TRBV27 to TRBJ1-2; 7 nucleotides agree with TRBD1. CDR1 is MNHEY, CDR2 SMNVEV, per germline (reference sequence). This CDR3 is 15 amino acids long. V lost 5 bases and J lost 8; bases outside the gene matches: 14.

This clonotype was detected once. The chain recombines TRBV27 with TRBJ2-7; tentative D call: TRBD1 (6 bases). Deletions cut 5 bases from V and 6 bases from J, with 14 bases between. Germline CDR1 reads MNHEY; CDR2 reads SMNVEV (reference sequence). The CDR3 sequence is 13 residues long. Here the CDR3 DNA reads TGTGCCAGCAGTCCTTTTGAAGGGGGCGAGCAGTACTTC. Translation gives CASSPFEGGEQYF.

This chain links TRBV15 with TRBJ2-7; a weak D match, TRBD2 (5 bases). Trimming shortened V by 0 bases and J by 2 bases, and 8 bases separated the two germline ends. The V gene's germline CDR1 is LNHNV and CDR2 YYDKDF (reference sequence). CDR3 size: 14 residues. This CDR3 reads CATSRDGRTYEQYF. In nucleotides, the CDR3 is TGTGCCACCAGCAGAGATGGGAGAACCTACGAGCAGTACTTC.

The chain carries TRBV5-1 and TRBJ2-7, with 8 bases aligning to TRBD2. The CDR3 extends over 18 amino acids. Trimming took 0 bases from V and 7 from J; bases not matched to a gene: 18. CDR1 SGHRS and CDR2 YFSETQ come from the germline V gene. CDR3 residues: CASSLALSGAGVFYEQYF. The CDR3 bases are TGCGCCAGCAGCTTGGCCCTCTCGGGAGCGGGAGTCTTTTATGAGCAGTACTTC.

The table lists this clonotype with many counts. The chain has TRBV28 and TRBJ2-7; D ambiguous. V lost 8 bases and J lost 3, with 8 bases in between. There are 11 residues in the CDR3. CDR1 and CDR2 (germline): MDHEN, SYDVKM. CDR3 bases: TGTGCCAGCGCTAGGGTCTACGAGCAGTACTTC. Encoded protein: CASARVYEQYF.

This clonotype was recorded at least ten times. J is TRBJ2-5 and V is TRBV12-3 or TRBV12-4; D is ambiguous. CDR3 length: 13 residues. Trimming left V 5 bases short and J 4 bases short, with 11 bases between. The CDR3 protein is CASSPENRETQYF. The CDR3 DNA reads TGTGCCAGCAGTCCCGAGAACCGAGAGACCCAGTACTTC.

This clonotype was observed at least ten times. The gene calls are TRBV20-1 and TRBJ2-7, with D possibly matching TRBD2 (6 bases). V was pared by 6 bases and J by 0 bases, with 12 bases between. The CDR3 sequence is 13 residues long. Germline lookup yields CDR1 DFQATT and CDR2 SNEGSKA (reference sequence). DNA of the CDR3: TGCAGTGCCCATACCGGGAGCTCCTACGAGCAGTACTTC. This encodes CSAHTGSSYEQYF.

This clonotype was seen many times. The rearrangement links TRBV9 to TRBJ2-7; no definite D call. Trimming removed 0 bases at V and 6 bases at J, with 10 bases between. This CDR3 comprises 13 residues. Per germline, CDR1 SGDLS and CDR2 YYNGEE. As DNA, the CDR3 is TGTGCCAGCAGCGTAGCCGATGCCTCCGAGCAGTACTTC. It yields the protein CASSVADASEQYF.

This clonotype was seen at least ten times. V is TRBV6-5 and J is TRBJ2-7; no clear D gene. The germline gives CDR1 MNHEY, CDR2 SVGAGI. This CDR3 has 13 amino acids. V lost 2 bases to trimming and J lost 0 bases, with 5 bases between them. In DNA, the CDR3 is TGTGCCAGCAGTTACCTGATCTCCTACGAGCAGTACTTC. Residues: CASSYLISYEQYF.

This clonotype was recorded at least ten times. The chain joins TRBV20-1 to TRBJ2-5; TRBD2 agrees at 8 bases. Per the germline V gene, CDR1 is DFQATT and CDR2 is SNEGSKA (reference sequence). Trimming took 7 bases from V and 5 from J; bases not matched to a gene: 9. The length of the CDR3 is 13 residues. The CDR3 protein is CSEGLAGYETQYF. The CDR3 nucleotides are TGCAGTGAGGGTCTAGCGGGTTATGAGACCCAGTACTTC.

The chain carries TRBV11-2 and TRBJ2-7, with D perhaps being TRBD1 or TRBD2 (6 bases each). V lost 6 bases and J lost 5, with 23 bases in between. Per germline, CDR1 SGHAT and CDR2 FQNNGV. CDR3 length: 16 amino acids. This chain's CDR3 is CASSLPGGQSSHEQYF. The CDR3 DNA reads TGTGCCAGCAGTCTTCCCGGGGGACAATCATCCCACGAGCAGTACTTC.

The CDR3 loop is CASSEEGAGGNTIYF. CDR3 bases: TGTGCCAGCAGTGAAGAAGGAGCAGGTGGAAACACCATATATTTT. The chain links TRBV6-1 to TRBJ1-3; D gene uncertain. Germline loops: CDR1 MNHNS, CDR2 SASEGT. This CDR3 has 15 amino acids. The V and J ends lost 1 base and 3 bases respectively, with 10 bases between them.

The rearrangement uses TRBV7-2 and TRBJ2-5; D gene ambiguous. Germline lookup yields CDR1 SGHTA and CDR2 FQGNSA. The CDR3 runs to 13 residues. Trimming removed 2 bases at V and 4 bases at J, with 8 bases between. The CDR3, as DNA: TGTGCCAGCAGCTTATCCGCACGAGAGACCCAGTACTTC. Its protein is CASSLSARETQYF.

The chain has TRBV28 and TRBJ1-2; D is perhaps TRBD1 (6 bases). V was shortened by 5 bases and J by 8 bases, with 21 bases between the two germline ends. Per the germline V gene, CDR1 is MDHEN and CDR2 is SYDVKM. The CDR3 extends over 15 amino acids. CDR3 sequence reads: CASSLFPLGGQGYTF. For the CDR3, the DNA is TGTGCCAGCAGTCTGTTCCCCCTAGGGGGACAAGGCTACACCTTC.

DNA for the CDR3: TGTGCCAGCAGTTACCAGATTGAAGCTTTCTTT. Protein product: CASSYQIEAFF. The chain recombines TRBV28 with TRBJ1-1; D is uncertain. Germline loops: CDR1 MDHEN, CDR2 SYDVKM. The germline V and J ends were trimmed by 4 bases and 7 bases, with 7 bases remaining between them. The CDR3 spans 11 residues.

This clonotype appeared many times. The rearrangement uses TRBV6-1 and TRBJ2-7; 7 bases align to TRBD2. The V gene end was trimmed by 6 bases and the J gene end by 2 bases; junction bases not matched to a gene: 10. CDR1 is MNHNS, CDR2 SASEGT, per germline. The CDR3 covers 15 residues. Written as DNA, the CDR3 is TGTGCCAGCAGCCCGGGCTCGGGACTAACCTACGAGCAGTACTTC. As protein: CASSPGSGLTYEQYF.

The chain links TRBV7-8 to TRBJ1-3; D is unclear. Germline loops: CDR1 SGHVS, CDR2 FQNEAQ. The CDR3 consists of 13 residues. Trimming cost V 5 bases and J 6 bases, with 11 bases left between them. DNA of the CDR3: TGTGCCAGCAGCCCTACGTTCCAAAACACCATATATTTT. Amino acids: CASSPTFQNTIYF. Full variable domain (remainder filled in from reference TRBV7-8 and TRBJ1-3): GAGVSQSPRYKVAKRGQDVALRCDPISGHVSLFWYQQALGQGPEFLTYFQNEAQLDKSGLPSDRFFAERPEGSVSTLKIQRTQQEDSAVYLCASSPTFQNTIYFGEGSWLTVV.

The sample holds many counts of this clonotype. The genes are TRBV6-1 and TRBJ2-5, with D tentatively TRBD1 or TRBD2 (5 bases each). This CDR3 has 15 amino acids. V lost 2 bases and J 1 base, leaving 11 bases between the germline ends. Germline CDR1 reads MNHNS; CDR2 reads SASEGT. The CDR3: CASSERGGLQETQYF. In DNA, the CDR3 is TGTGCCAGCAGTGAAAGGGGCGGGCTCCAAGAGACCCAGTACTTC.

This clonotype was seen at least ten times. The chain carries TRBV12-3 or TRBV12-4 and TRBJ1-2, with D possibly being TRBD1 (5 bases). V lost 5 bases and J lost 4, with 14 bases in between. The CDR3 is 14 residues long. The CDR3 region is CASSPGTGSYGYTF. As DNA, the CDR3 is TGTGCCAGCAGTCCCGGGACGGGGAGCTATGGCTACACCTTC.